The T cell receptor (beta chain) described here comes from a study of shared clonotypes between healthy human individuals. A word on this clone: Antigen specificity is unknown.

Germline values: CDR1 MNHNS, CDR2 SASEGT. The CDR3 consists of 14 residues. V was cut by 1 base and J by 3 bases, with 10 bases left in between. Clones were read by immunoSEQ multiplex PCR, and TCRdb kept only the in-frame ones, dropping some. Altogether 1.5 million to 1.9 million clones are present, 98% being singletons, with the ten largest covering about 0.45%. Overall study findings and caveats: Researchers found naive subsets generally carried larger estimated richness than memory subsets. The study's rarefaction showed incomplete sorted-subset sequencing despite large depth. Clonotype sharing among donors, it was expected, would be affected by sequencing depth.

Sequenced sample: naive CD4+ T cells sorted from blood. Subset meaning: CD45RA+ positively selected. The receptor's source is a man younger than 40 in good health. The V call is TRBV6-1, the J call TRBJ2-7; no definite D call. The CDR3 nucleotides are TGTGCCAGCAGTGAAGGGCCGTATGGCTACGAGCAGTACTTC. Translating gives CASSEGPYGYEQYF.